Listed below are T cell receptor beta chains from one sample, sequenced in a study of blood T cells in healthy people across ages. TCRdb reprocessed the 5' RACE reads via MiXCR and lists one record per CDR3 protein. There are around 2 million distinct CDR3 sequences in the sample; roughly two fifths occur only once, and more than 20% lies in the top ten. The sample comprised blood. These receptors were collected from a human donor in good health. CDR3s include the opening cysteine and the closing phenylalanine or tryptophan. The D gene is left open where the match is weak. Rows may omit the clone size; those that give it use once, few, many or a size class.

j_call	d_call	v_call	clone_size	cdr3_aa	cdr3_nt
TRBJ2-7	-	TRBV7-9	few	CASSSSNPTYEQYF	TGTGCCAGCAGCTCTAGTAACCCTACCTACGAGCAGTACTTC
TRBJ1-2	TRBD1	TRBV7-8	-	CASSPGSRAAGQGAHNYGYTF	TGTGCCAGCAGCCCCGGTAGCAGAGCAGCGGGACAGGGGGCTCATAACTATGGCTACACCTTC
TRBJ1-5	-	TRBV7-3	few	CASNRDTNQPQHF	TGTGCCAGCAACCGGGACACCAATCAGCCCCAGCATTTT
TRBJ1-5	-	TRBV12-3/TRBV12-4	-	CASSPRRWGQFSNQPQHF	TGTGCCAGCAGCCCTAGGAGATGGGGGCAGTTTAGCAATCAGCCCCAGCATTTT
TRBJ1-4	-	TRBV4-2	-	CASSQFSEEEKLFF	TGTGCCAGCAGCCAATTCTCCGAAGAGGAAAAACTGTTTTTT
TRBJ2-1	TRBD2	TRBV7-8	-	CASSPVAGGPWNEQFF	TGTGCCAGCAGCCCCGTGGCGGGGGGGCCGTGGAATGAGCAGTTCTTC
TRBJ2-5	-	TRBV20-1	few	CSAPKLGGETQYF	TGCAGTGCCCCTAAACTCGGGGGAGAGACCCAGTACTTC
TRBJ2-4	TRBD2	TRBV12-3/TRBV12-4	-	CASGRGRGSLGEQYF	TGTGCCAGCGGCCGCGGGAGGGGGTCACTGGGGGAGCAGTACTTC
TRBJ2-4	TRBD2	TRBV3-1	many	CASSTSGGGNIQYF	TGTGCCAGCAGCACCAGCGGGGGGGGAAACATTCAGTACTTC
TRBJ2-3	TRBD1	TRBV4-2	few	CASSQVVETGVTDTQYF	TGTGCCAGCAGCCAAGTTGTAGAGACAGGGGTCACAGATACGCAGTATTTT
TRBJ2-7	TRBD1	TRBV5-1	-	CASSGLDRGSYEQYF	TGCGCCAGCAGCGGCCTGGACAGGGGCTCCTACGAGCAGTACTTC
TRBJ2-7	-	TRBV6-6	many	CASSYETYEQYF	TGTGCCAGCTCGTACGAGACTTACGAGCAGTACTTC
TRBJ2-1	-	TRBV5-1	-	CASSFDPRVGQFF	TGCGCCAGCAGCTTTGACCCACGAGTGGGGCAGTTCTTC
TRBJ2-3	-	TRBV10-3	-	CAIRNFGTGNGDTQYF	TGTGCCATCAGGAATTTTGGAACAGGGAACGGAGATACGCAGTATTTT
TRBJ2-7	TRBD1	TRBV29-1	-	CSVNAGTAYEQYF	TGCAGCGTGAATGCCGGGACAGCTTACGAGCAGTACTTC
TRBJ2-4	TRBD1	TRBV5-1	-	CASSNGQGRRQYF	TGCGCCAGCAGCAATGGACAGGGTAGGCGGCAGTACTTC